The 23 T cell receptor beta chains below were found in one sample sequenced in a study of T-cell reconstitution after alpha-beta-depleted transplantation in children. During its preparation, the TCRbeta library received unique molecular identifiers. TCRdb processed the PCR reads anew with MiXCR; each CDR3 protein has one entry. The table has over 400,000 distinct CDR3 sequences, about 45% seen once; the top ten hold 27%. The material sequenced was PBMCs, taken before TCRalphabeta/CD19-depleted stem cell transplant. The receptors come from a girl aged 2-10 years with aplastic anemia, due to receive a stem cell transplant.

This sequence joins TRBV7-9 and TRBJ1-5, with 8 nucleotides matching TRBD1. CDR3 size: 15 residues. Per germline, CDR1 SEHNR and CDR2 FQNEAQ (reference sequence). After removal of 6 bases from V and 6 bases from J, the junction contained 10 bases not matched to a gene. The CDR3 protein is CASRIGGTGGQPQHF. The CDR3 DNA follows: TGTGCCAGCAGAATAGGGGGGACAGGCGGTCAGCCCCAGCATTTT. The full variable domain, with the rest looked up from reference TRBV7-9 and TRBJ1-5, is DTGVSQNPRHKITKRGQNVTFRCDPISEHNRLYWYRQTLGQGPEFLTYFQNEAQLEKSRLLSDRFSAERPKGSFSTLEIQRTEQGDSAMYLCASRIGGTGGQPQHFGDGTRLSIL.

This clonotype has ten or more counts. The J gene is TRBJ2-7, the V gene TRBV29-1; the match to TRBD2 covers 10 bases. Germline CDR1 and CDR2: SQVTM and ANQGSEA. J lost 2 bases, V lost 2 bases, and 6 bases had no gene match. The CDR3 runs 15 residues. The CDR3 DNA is TGCAGCGTTGAACAAGGACTAGCGGAGACCTACGAGCAGTACTTC. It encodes CSVEQGLAETYEQYF.

The DNA for the CDR3 is TGCAGCGTTGTGGTAATGAACACTGAAGCTTTCTTT. It encodes CSVVVMNTEAFF. This chain joins TRBV29-1 and TRBJ1-1; D is ambiguous. The CDR3 is 12 amino acids. CDR1 SQVTM and CDR2 ANQGSEA come from the germline V gene. V was shortened by 4 bases and J by 0 bases, with 6 bases between the two germline ends. Using reference TRBV29-1 and TRBJ1-1 for the parts outside the CDR3, the full variable domain is SAVISQKPSRDICQRGTSLTIQCQVDSQVTMMFWYRQQPGQSLTLIATANQGSEATYESGFVIDKFPISRPNLTFSTLTVSNMSPEDSSIYLCSVVVMNTEAFFGQGTRLTVV.

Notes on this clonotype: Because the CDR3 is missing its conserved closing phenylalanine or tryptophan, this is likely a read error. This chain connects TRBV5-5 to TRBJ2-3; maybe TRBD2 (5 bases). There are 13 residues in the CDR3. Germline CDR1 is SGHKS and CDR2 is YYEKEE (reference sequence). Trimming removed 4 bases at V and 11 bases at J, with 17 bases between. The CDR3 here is CASSPGWEEGQYS. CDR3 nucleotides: TGTGCCAGCAGCCCTGGCTGGGAAGAGGGGCAGTATTCT.

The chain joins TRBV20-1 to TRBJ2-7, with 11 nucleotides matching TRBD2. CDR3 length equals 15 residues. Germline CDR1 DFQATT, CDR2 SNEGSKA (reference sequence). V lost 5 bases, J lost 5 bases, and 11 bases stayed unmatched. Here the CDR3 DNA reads TGCAGTGCTCGGCACGGATCTAGCGGGAGGCACGAGCAGTACTTC. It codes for CSARHGSSGRHEQYF.

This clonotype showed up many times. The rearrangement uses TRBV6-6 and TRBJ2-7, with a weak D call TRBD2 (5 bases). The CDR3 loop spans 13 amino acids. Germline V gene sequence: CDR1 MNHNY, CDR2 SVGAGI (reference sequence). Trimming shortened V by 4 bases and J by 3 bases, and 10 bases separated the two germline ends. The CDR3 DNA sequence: TGTGCCAGCAGTTCTTCCCGGGACTACGAGCAGTACTTC. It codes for CASSSSRDYEQYF.

CDR3 nucleotide sequence: TGCAGCGTGCGGACAGGGGGTTTGGAGACCCAGTACTTC. Amino acid sequence: CSVRTGGLETQYF. The chain carries TRBV29-1 and TRBJ2-5, with 10 nucleotides matching TRBD1. The germline CDR1 and CDR2 sequences are SQVTM and ANQGSEA. The trim removed 6 bases at V and 5 bases at J, leaving 6 bases unmatched. The length of the CDR3 is 13 residues.

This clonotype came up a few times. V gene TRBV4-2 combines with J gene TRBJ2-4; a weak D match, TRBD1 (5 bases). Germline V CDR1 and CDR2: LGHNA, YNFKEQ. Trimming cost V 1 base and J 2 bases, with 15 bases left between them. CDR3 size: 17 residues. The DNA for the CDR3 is TGTGCCAGCAGCCAAGTTTGGCAGGGTGAATCCAAAAACATTCAGTACTTC. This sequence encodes CASSQVWQGESKNIQYF.

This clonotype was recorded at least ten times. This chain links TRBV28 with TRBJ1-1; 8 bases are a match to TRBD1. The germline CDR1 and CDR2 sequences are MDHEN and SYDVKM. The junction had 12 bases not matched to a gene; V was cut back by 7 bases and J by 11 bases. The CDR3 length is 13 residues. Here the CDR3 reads CASTRTGRPQAFF. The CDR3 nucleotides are TGTGCCAGCACCCGGACAGGGAGACCCCAGGCTTTCTTT.

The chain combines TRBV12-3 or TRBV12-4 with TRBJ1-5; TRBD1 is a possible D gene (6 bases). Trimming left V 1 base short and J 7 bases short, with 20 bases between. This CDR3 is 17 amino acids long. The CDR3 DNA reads TGTGCCAGCAGTTTAGGGAGGGGCAGGGGAGGGGGACAGCCCCAGCATTTT. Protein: CASSLGRGRGGGQPQHF.

CDR3 nucleotides: TGTGCCTGGAGGAAGGGACTGGTCCCCTACAATGAGCAGTTCTTC. It is translated as CAWRKGLVPYNEQFF. The V call is TRBV30, the J call TRBJ2-1; D might be TRBD2 (6 bases). Germline CDR1 and CDR2: GTSNPN and SVGIG (reference sequence). The CDR3 length is 15 residues. Trimming pared 3 bases from V and 2 bases from J, leaving 14 bases between. The variable domain in full, completed from reference TRBV30 and TRBJ2-1, reads SQTIHQWPATLVQPVGSPLSLECTVEGTSNPNLYWYRQAAGRGLQLLFYSVGIGQISSEVPQNLSASRPQDRQFILSSKKLLLSDSGFYLCAWRKGLVPYNEQFFGPGTRLTVL.

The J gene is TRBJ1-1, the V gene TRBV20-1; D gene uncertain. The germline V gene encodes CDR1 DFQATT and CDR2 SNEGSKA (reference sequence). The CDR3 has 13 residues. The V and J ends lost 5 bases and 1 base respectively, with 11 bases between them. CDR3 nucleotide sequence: TGCAGTGCTGGACCGGGAGCGAACACTGAAGCTTTCTTT. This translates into CSAGPGANTEAFF.

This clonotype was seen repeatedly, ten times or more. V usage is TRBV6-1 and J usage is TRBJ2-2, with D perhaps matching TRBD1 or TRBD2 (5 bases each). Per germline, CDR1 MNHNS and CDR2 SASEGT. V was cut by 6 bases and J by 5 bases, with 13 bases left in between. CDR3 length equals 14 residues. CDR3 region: CASSQGRGTGELFF. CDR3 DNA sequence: TGTGCCAGCAGCCAGGGTCGGGGAACCGGGGAGCTGTTTTTT.

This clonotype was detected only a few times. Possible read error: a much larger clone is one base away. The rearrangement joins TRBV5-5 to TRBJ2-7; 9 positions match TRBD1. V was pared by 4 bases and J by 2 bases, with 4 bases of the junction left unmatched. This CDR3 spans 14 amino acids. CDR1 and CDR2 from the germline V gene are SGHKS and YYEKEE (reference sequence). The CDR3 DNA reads TGTGCCAGCAGCCGCCGGGACAGGGCCTACGAGCAGTACTTC. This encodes CASSRRDRAYEQYF.

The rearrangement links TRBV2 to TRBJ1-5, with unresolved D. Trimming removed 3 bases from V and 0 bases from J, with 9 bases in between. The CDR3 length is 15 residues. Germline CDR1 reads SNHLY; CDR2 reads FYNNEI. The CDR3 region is CASSEWRNSNQPQHF. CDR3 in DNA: TGTGCCAGCAGTGAGTGGAGGAATAGCAATCAGCCCCAGCATTTT.

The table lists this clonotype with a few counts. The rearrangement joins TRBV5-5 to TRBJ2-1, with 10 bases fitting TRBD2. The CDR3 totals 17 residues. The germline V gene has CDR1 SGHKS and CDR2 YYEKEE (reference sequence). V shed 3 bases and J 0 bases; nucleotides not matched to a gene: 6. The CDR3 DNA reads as TGTGCCAGCAGCTGGGGACTAGCGACCAACTCCTACAATGAGCAGTTCTTC. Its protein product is CASSWGLATNSYNEQFF.

The CDR3 DNA is TGTGCCACCAGGACACCCCCGCGCACTGAAGCTTTCTTT. This translates into CATRTPPRTEAFF. This chain joins TRBV6-4 and TRBJ1-1, with D maybe TRBD1 (5 bases). From germline, CDR1 is MRHNA and CDR2 SNTAGT. Trimming cost V 10 bases and J 4 bases, with 16 bases left between them. The CDR3 has 13 amino acids.

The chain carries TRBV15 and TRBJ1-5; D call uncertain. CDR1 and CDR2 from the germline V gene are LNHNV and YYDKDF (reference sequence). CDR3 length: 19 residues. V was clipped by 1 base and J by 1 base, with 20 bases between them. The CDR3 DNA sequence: TGTGCCACCAGCAGAGTGGGGATGGGTGGGCGAAGAAGCAATCAGCCCCAGCATTTT. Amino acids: CATSRVGMGGRRSNQPQHF.

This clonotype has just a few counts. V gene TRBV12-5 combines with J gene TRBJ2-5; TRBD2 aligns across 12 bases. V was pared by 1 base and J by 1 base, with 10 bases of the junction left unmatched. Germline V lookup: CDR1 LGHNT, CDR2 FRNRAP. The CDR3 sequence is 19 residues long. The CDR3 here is CASGLGRGLAGGPQETQYF. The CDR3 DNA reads TGTGCTAGTGGTTTGGGACGTGGGCTAGCGGGAGGGCCCCAAGAGACCCAGTACTTC. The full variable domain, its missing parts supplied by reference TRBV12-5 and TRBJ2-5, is DARVTQTPRHKVTEMGQEVTMRCQPILGHNTVFWYRQTMMQGLELLAYFRNRAPLDDSGMPKDRFSAEMPDATLATLKIQPSEPRDSAVYFCASGLGRGLAGGPQETQYFGPGTRLLVL.

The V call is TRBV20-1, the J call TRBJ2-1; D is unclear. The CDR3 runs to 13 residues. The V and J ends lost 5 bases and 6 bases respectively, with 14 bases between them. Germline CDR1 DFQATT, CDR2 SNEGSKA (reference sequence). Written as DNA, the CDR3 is TGCAGTGCTCGACGAAACATGGTCAATGAGCAGTTCTTC. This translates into CSARRNMVNEQFF.

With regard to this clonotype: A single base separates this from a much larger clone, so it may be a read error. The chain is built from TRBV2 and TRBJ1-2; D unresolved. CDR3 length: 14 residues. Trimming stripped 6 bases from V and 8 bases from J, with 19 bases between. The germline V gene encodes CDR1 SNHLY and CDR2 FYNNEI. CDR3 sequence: CASRKTWATEGYTF. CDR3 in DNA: TGTGCCAGCAGGAAGACATGGGCGACGGAAGGCTACACCTTC.

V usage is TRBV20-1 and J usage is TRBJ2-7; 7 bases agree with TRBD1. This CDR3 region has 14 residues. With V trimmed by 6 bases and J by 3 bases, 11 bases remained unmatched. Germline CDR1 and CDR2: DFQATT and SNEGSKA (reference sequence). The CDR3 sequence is CSAAPRDSYYEQYF. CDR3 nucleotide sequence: TGCAGTGCGGCCCCCCGGGACAGTTACTACGAGCAGTACTTC.

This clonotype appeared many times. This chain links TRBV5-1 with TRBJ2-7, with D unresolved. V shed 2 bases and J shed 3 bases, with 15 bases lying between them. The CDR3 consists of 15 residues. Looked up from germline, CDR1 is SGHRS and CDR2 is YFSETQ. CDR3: CASSLDTDPFYEQYF. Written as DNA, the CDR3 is TGCGCCAGCAGCTTAGACACCGATCCCTTCTACGAGCAGTACTTC.